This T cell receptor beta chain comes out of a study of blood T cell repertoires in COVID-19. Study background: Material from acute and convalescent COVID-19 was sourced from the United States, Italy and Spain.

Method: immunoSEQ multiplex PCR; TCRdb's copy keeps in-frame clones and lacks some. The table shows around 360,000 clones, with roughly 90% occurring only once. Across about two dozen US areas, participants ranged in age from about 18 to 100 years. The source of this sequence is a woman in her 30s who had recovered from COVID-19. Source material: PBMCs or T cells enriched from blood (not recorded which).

CDR3 bases: TGTGCCATCAGTGATGGGGGCGACACCGGGGAGCTGTTTTTT. The encoded protein is CAISDGGDTGELFF. The chain employs TRBV10-3 and TRBJ2-2, with a tentative D call TRBD1 (6 bases). Germline V gene lookup returns CDR1 ENHRY and CDR2 SYGVKD. Deletions cut 3 bases from V and 3 bases from J, with 8 bases between. The CDR3 covers 14 residues.